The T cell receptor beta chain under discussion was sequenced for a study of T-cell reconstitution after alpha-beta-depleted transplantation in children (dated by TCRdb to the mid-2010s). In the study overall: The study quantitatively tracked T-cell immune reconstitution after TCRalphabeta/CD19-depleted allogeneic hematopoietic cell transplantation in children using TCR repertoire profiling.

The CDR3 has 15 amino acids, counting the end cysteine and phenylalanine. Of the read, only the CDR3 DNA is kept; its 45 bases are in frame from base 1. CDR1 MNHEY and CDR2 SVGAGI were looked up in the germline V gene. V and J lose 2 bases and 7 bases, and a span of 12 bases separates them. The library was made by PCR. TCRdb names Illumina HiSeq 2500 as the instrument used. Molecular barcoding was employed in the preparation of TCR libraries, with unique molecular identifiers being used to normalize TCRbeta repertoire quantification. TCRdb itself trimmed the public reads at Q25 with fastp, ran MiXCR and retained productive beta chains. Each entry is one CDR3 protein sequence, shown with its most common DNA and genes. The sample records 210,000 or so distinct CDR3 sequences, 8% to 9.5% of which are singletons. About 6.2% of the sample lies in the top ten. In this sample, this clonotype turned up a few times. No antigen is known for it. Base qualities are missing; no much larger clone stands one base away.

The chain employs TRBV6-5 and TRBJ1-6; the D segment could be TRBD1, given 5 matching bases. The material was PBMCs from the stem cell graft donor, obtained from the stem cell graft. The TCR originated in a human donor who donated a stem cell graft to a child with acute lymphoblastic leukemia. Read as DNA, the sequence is TGTGCCAGCAGTTACGGGACGGGGACCAATTCACCCCTCCACTTT. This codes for CASSYGTGTNSPLHF.